In its sample, the clone carrying this T cell receptor beta chain was seen once. These data come from a study of T cell clones after liver transplantation. The germline V gene encodes CDR1 SGHNT and CDR2 YYREEE (reference sequence). The CDR3 has 16 residues. The V and J ends lost 4 bases and 9 bases, in that order; junction bases with no gene match: 11. Profiling relied on immunoSEQ multiplex PCR, and the TCRdb table lists in-frame clones only, not all of them. This table holds about 120,000 clones, roughly nine tenths found once. This TCR came from a human patient who received a liver transplant. The graft donor may have given rise to some T cells. V usage is TRBV5-4 and J usage is TRBJ2-1, with 12 bases fitting TRBD2. Sequences were derived from CD4+ T cells from blood, sampled 12 months after liver transplant. The CDR3 is CASSVILAGGGGEQFF. The CDR3 bases are TGTGCCAGCAGCGTCATCCTAGCGGGAGGGGGAGGTGAGCAGTTCTTC.